This T cell receptor (beta chain) was found in a study of T-cell reconstitution after alpha-beta-depleted transplantation in children. This clonotype was recorded a few times. Trimming removed 2 bases from V and 0 bases from J, with 10 bases in between. CDR3 length equals 15 residues. Unique molecular identifiers were incorporated when the TCRbeta library was constructed. MiXCR, run by TCRdb on the PCR reads, gives a single entry per CDR3 protein. The sample shows 200,000 to 250,000 distinct CDR3 sequences, roughly 9% of them seen only once. The chain is built from TRBV12-3 or TRBV12-4 and TRBJ2-5; tentative D call: TRBD1 (5 bases). The receptor was isolated from a human donor who donated a stem cell graft to a child with acute lymphoblastic leukemia. This specimen consisted of PBMCs from the stem cell graft donor, obtained from the stem cell graft. The DNA of the CDR3 is TGTGCCAGCAGTTTAACAGGAATGTACCAAGAGACCCAGTACTTC. Its protein product is CASSLTGMYQETQYF.